The clone carrying this T cell receptor beta chain was seen at least ten times. Its cognate antigen is unknown. The germline gene is not matched at one end of the junction; a read error may be the cause. These data come from a study of neurological immune-mediated disorders. Study-wide results and caveats: In HTLV-1-associated myelopathy, TCR clonal expansion was greatest, whereas multiple sclerosis had the least, falling below healthy controls.

Over 170 million TCR-beta sequences from 15-18 subjects were obtained in each sequencing run. Each CDR3 protein is one row after TCRdb ran MiXCR on the 5' RACE reads. This sample yields around 30,000 distinct CDR3 sequences, of which 2% to 2.5% are seen a single time; around 2% belongs to the top ten. The CDR3 contains 15 residues. Germline CDR1 and CDR2: SSHAT and FNYEAQ (reference sequence). The rearrangement uses TRBV7-7 and TRBJ2-5; D might be TRBD2 (6 bases). The sequence came from a woman between 45 and 65 years old with multiple sclerosis. Sequenced sample: PBMCs. CDR3 loop: CASSLGEASQETQYF. CDR3 DNA sequence: TGTGCTAGCAGCTTAGGGGAGGCATCGCAAGAGACCCAGTACTTC.